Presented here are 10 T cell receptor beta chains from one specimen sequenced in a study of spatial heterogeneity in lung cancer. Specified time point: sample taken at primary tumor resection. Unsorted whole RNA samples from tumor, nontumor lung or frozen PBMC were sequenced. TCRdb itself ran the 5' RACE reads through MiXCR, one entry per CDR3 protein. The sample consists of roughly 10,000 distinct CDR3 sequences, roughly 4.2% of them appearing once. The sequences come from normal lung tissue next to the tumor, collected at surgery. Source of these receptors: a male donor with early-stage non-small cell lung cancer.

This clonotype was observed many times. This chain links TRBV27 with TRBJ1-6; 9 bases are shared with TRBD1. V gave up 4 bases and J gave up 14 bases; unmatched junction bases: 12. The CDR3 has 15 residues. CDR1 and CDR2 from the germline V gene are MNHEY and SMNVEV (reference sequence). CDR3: CASSSPGTGRTALHF. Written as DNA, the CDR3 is TGTGCCAGCAGTTCGCCCGGGACAGGGCGAACGGCCCTCCACTTT.

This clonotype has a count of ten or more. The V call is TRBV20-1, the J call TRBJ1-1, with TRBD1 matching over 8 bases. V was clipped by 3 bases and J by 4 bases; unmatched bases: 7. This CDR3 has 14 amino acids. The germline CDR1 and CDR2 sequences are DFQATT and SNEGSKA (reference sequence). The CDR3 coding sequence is TGCAGTGCTAGTTACAGGGGGAGGGGCACTGAAGCTTTCTTT. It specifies CSASYRGRGTEAFF.

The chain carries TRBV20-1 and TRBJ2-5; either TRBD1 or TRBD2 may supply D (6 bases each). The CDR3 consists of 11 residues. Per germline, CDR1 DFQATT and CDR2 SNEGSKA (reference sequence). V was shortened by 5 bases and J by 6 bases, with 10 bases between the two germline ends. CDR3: CSALGGKTQYF. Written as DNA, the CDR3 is TGCAGTGCTCTGGGGGGCAAGACCCAGTACTTC.

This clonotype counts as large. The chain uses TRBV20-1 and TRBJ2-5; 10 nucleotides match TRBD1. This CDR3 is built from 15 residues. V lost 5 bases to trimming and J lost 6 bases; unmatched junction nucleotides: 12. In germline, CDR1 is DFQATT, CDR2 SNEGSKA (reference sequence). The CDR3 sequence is CSAQNRDRGTKTQYF. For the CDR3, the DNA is TGCAGTGCTCAAAACCGGGACAGGGGAACTAAGACCCAGTACTTC.

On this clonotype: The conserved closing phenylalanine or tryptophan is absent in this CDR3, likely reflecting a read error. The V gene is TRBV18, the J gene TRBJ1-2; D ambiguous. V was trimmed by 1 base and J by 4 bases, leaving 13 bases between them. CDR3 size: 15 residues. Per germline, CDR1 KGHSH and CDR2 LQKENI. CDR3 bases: TGTGCCAGCTCACCACGGGTACAGACCTTCTATGGCTACACCTCC. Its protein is CASSPRVQTFYGYTS.

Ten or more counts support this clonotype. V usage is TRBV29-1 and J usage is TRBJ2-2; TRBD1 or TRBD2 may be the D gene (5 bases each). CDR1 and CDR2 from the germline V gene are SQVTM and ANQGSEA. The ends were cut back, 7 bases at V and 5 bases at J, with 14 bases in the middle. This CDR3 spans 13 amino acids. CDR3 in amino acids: CSAREGITGELFF. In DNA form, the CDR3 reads TGCAGCGCTAGAGAGGGGATTACCGGGGAGCTGTTTTTT.

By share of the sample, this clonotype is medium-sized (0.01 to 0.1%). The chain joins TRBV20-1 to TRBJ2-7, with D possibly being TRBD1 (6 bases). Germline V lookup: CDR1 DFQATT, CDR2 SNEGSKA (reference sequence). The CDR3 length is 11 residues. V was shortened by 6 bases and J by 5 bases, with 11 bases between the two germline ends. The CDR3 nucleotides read TGCAGTGCCACAGGGAACCACGAGCAGTACTTC. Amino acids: CSATGNHEQYF.

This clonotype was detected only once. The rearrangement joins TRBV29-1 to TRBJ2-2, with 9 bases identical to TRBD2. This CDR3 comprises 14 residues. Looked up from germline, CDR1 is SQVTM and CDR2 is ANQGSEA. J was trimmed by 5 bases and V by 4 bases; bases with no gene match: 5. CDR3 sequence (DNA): TGCAGCGTTGCTTGCGGGAGGGAGACCGGGGAGCTGTTTTTT. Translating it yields CSVACGRETGELFF.

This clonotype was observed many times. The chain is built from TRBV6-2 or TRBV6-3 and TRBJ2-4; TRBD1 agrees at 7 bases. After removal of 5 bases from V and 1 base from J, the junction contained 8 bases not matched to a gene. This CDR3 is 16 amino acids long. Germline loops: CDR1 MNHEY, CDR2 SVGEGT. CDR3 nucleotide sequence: TGTGCCAGCAGTCCCGACAGGGCGTTGGCCAAAAACATTCAGTACTTC. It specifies CASSPDRALAKNIQYF.

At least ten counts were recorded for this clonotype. The CDR3 DNA reads TGCAGCGTTGAAGAAAGGAAAAACACTGAAGCTTTCTTT. This sequence encodes CSVEERKNTEAFF. The chain couples TRBV29-1 to TRBJ1-1; no definite D call. The CDR3 has 13 residues. Germline-derived CDR1 and CDR2 are SQVTM and ANQGSEA. Deletions cut 0 bases from V and 2 bases from J, with 7 bases between. The whole variable domain, remainder taken from reference TRBV29-1 and TRBJ1-1, is SAVISQKPSRDICQRGTSLTIQCQVDSQVTMMFWYRQQPGQSLTLIATANQGSEATYESGFVIDKFPISRPNLTFSTLTVSNMSPEDSSIYLCSVEERKNTEAFFGQGTRLTVV.